The clone carrying this T cell receptor beta chain was observed a handful of times. Its specificity is not known. These data are taken from a study of beta chain features in type 1 diabetes. Study-wide results and limits: In every one of the four CD4+ subsets, TCRB CDR3s were moderately but significantly shorter in Type 1 diabetes patients.

This CDR3 spans 17 amino acids. Germline-derived CDR1 and CDR2 are SGHRS and YFSETQ. Unmatched junction bases numbered 9, after V lost 2 bases and J lost 7 bases. The investigators reverse transcribed all of the isolated RNA, so they sequenced expressed TCRB transcripts. Repertoires were generated with immunoSEQ multiplex PCR, while TCRdb's copy carries only in-frame clones and drops some. This table has some 250,000 clones, 14% appearing once. Sequenced: naive CD4+ T cells from blood. The V and J genes are TRBV5-1 and TRBJ2-1, with 13 bases aligning to TRBD2. This TCR derives from a man younger than 45 with type 1 diabetes. The CDR3, as DNA: TGCGCCAGCAGCTTCGCCATACTAGCGGGGGGGTGGAATGAGCAGTTCTTC. It codes for CASSFAILAGGWNEQFF. The variable domain in full, with the rest retrieved from reference TRBV5-1 and TRBJ2-1, is KAGVTQTPRYLIKTRGQQVTLSCSPISGHRSVSWYQQTPGQGLQFLFEYFSETQRNKGNFPGRFSGRQFSNSRSEMNVSTLELGDSALYLCASSFAILAGGWNEQFFGPGTRLTVL.